These T cell receptor beta chains were read from a single sample in a study of monozygotic twins with cystic fibrosis. Sequencing used immunoSEQ multiplex PCR; TCRdb keeps in-frame clones, though not all of them. Found here are about 32,000 clones, about 96% of them singletons; the top ten hold 0.15% to 0.2%. Sample: blood. The receptors here all came from a girl aged 2-9 years with cystic fibrosis. Both conserved end residues are part of each CDR3. The D gene is left open where the match is weak.

J gene	D gene	V gene	CDR3 protein	CDR3 DNA
TRBJ1-6	NA	TRBV7-9	CASSLRSGLDNSPLHF	TGTGCCAGCAGCTTACGGTCCGGTTTGGATAATTCACCCCTCCACTTT
TRBJ2-1	NA	TRBV6-4	CASSDLWTRVYNEQFF	TGTGCCAGCAGTGACCTTTGGACGCGTGTATACAATGAGCAGTTCTTC
TRBJ2-7	NA	TRBV6-4	CASSYYLGARYYEQYF	TGTGCCAGCAGTTATTACTTGGGCGCCCGATACTACGAGCAGTACTTC
TRBJ2-7	NA	TRBV7-2	CASSLRVRGKKRPYEQYF	TGTGCCAGCAGCTTACGAGTCAGGGGAAAAAAAAGGCCCTACGAGCAGTACTTC
TRBJ1-1	NA	TRBV2	CASSVQDLNTEAFF	TGTGCCAGCAGTGTTCAGGATTTGAACACTGAAGCTTTCTTT
TRBJ1-4	NA	TRBV30	CAWSVRRVGEKLFF	TGTGCCTGGAGTGTACGCCGGGTAGGAGAAAAACTGTTTTTT
TRBJ1-1	NA	TRBV30	CAWSVWGNTEAFF	TGTGCCTGGAGTGTATGGGGTAACACTGAAGCTTTCTTT
TRBJ2-7	TRBD2	TRBV6-5	CASSYTPSGEEQYF	TGTGCCAGCAGTTACACCCCTAGCGGGGAGGAGCAGTACTTC
TRBJ1-5	NA	TRBV10-3	CAISTDDSRNQPQHF	TGTGCCATCAGCACAGACGACAGCAGGAATCAGCCCCAGCATTTT
TRBJ2-3	TRBD1	TRBV6-1	CASSVEGTDTHTQYF	TGTGCCAGCAGTGTCGAAGGGACAGACACACATACGCAGTATTTT
TRBJ1-1	TRBD1	TRBV7-8	CASSTLTGVNTEAFF	TGTGCCAGCAGCACGCTGACAGGGGTGAACACTGAAGCTTTCTTT